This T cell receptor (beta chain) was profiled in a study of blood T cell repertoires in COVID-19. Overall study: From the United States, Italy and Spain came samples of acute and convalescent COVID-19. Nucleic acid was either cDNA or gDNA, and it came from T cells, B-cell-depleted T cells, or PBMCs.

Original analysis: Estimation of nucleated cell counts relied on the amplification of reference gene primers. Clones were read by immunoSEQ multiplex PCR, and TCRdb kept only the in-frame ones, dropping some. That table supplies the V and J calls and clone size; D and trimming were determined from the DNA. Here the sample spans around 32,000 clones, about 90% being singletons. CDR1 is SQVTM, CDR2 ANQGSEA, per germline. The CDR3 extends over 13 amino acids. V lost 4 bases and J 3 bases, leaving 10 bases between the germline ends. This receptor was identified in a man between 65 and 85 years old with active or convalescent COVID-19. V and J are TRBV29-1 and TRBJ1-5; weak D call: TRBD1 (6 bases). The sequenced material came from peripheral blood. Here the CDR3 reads CSVGGGDNQPQHF. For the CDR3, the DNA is TGCAGCGTTGGAGGGGGTGACAATCAGCCCCAGCATTTT. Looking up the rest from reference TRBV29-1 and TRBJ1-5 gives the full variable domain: SAVISQKPSRDICQRGTSLTIQCQVDSQVTMMFWYRQQPGQSLTLIATANQGSEATYESGFVIDKFPISRPNLTFSTLTVSNMSPEDSSIYLCSVGGGDNQPQHFGDGTRLSIL.